This is a list of T cell receptor beta chains from one sample in a study of shared clonotypes between healthy human individuals. Generated by immunoSEQ multiplex PCR, the TCRdb table keeps only in-frame clones and is missing some. The repertoire holds millions of clones, approximately 93% seen once, with 0.39% in the top ten. Source material: naive CD4+ T cells from PBMCs. These TCRs come from a man aged 18 to 30 in good health. Some clones in this sample may be carry-over from other donors' samples. The CDR3 runs from the conserved cysteine through the conserved F or W. Each record gives: V gene, J gene, D gene, clone size, CDR3 DNA, CDR3 protein. A D gene is named only where the DNA matches it firmly. Clone size is shown for a subset of rows, as once, few, many or a class of expanded clone.

>TRBV28|TRBJ2-7|NA|NA
TGTGCCAGCCAGATGAGGCGAGACTCCTACGAGCAGTACTTC
CASQMRRDSYEQYF
>TRBV27|TRBJ2-7|TRBD1|NA
TGTGCCAGCAGTTCCCCCCGACAGGGACGCTACGAGCAGTACTTC
CASSSPRQGRYEQYF
>TRBV29-1|TRBJ1-2|NA|NA
TGCAGCGTTGAAGACCCTAACTATGGCTACACCTTC
CSVEDPNYGYTF
>TRBV25-1|TRBJ1-1|NA|NA
TGTGCCAGCAGTGATCCCAGGACGGGGAACACTGAAGCTTTCTTT
CASSDPRTGNTEAFF
>TRBV2|TRBJ2-7|NA|NA
TGTGCCAGCAGGGGGCAGGGGCCCCTTTTGCGGTACTTC
CASRGQGPLLRYF
>TRBV2|TRBJ1-4|NA|NA
TGTGCCAGCAGCCCTTATCAGGGTGGAAAACTGTTTTTT
CASSPYQGGKLFF
>TRBV29-1|TRBJ2-1|TRBD2|NA
TGCAGCGTCGACCCCCCGTGGCGGGAGGGCCGTATGGATGAGCAGTTCTTC
CSVDPPWREGRMDEQFF
>TRBV5-1|TRBJ2-7|NA|NA
TGCGCCAGCAGCTCGGGGGCCGGGCGGGAGATTGACGAGCAGTACTTC
CASSSGAGREIDEQYF
>TRBV9|TRBJ2-1|NA|NA
TGTGCCAGCAGCGTAGTGCCCGGGTCCAATGAGCAGTTCTTC
CASSVVPGSNEQFF
>TRBV20-1|TRBJ2-7|TRBD1|NA
TGCAGTGTTCAATCGTCGGACAGGGGTTTTTTC
CSVQSSDRGFF
>TRBV18|TRBJ1-1|NA|few
TGTGCCAGCTCACCATCCGGGGTAGAAGCTTTCTTT
CASSPSGVEAFF
>TRBV5-1|TRBJ2-5|TRBD2|NA
TGCGCCAGCAGCTTCAGCGGGAGGGAAGAGACCCAGTACTTC
CASSFSGREETQYF
>TRBV29-1|TRBJ2-7|NA|NA
TGCAGCGTTGATTCGGGGCCCGAGCAGTACTTC
CSVDSGPEQYF
>TRBV18|TRBJ1-1|NA|NA
TGTGCCAGCTCATTCAATACAGGGAACACTGAAGCTTTCTTT
CASSFNTGNTEAFF
>TRBV27|TRBJ2-4|NA|NA
TGTGCCAGCAGTCCGGATCGAGAGACAGCCGCCGCCAAAAACATTCAGTACTTC
CASSPDRETAAAKNIQYF
>TRBV28|TRBJ2-7|NA|NA
TGTGCCATCAAGACGACTTCCCACGAGCAGTACTTC
CAIKTTSHEQYF
>TRBV19|TRBJ2-2|NA|NA
TGTGCCAGTAGTATGTATGGACAGACCGGGGAGCTGTTTTTT
CASSMYGQTGELFF
>TRBV11-2|TRBJ2-5|TRBD1|NA
TGTGCCAGCAGCTTAGCCGGGACAGGGGGAATGGAGACCCAGTACTTC
CASSLAGTGGMETQYF
>TRBV6-4|TRBJ1-5|NA|NA
TGTGCCAGCAGTGACTCGTTGTGGTCCCAGCCCCAGCATTTT
CASSDSLWSQPQHF
>TRBV5-6|TRBJ1-1|TRBD1|NA
TGTGCCAGCAGCGTTGACAGGGCGGACACTGAAGCTTTCTTT
CASSVDRADTEAFF
>TRBV27|TRBJ2-3|TRBD2|NA
TGTGCCAGCAGTTTACGCGGGAGGGCCTTTTTCGCAGATACGCAGTATTTT
CASSLRGRAFFADTQYF
>TRBV18|TRBJ2-7|NA|NA
TGTGCCAGCTCACGGGACGGTCCCTACGAGCAGTACTTC
CASSRDGPYEQYF
>TRBV11-2|TRBJ2-5|NA|NA
TGTGCCAGCAGCTTACTAGAAGAGACCCAGTACTTC
CASSLLEETQYF
>TRBV28|TRBJ2-3|NA|NA
TGTGCCAGCAGTTCTAGGACGGGCGGAACGCGATCCCTATCCACAGATACGCAGTATTTT
CASSSRTGGTRSLSTDTQYF
>TRBV5-8|TRBJ2-6|NA|NA
TGTGCCAGCAGCTTGTATGGGGACTCTGGGGCCAACGTCCTGACTTTC
CASSLYGDSGANVLTF
>TRBV21-1|TRBJ1-5|NA|NA
TGTGCCAGCAGCAAAGGGGAGGGCCAGGGGCCTGTAGTGAGCAATCAGCCCCAGCATTTT
CASSKGEGQGPVVSNQPQHF
>TRBV14|TRBJ2-7|NA|NA
TGTGCCAGCAGCCAACCGGGACGGCCCTACGAGCAGTACTTC
CASSQPGRPYEQYF
>TRBV18|TRBJ1-4|NA|NA
TGTGCCAGCTCACCAGGAGCACCTAATGAAAAACTGTTTTTT
CASSPGAPNEKLFF